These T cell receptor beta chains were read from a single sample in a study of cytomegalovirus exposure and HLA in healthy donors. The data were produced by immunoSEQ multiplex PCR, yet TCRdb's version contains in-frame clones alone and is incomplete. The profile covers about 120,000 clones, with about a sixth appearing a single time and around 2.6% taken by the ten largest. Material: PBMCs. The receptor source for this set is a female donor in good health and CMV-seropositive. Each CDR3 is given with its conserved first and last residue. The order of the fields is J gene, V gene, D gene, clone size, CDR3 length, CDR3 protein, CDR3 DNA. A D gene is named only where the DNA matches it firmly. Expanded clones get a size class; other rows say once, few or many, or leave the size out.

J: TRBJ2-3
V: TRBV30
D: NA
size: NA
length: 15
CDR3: CAWSVAGGGIDTQYF
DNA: TGTGCCTGGAGTGTAGCAGGAGGCGGGATCGATACGCAGTATTTT

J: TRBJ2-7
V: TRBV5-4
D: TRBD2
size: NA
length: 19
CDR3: CASSLAHFGAGGSSYEQYF
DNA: TGTGCCAGCAGCTTGGCCCATTTTGGAGCGGGAGGCTCCTCTTACGAGCAGTACTTC

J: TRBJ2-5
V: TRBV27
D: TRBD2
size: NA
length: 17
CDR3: CASSLSRLAGGQETQYF
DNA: TGTGCCAGCAGTTTATCAAGGCTAGCGGGGGGCCAAGAGACCCAGTACTTC

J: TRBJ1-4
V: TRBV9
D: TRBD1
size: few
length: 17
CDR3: CASSVTGGRATNEKLFF
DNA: TGTGCCAGCAGCGTGACAGGGGGTCGCGCAACTAATGAAAAACTGTTTTTT

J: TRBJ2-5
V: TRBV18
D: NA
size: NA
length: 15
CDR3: CASSTNQGFGETQYF
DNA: TGTGCCAGCTCAACCAACCAGGGGTTCGGAGAGACCCAGTACTTC

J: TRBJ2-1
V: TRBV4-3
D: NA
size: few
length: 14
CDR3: CASSRTGRAREQFF
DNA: TGCGCCAGCAGCCGGACCGGCAGGGCTCGGGAGCAGTTCTTC

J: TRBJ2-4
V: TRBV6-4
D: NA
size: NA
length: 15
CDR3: CASSSQGLAKNIQYF
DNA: TGTGCCAGCAGTTCACAGGGATTGGCCAAAAACATTCAGTACTTC

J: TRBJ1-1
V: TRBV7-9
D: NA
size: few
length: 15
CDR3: CASSLGGRDWPEAFF
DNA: TGTGCCAGCAGCTTGGGGGGTAGGGATTGGCCTGAAGCTTTCTTT

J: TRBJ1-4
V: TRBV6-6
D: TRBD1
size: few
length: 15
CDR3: CASTRTGDFYEKLFF
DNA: TGTGCCAGCACCAGAACAGGGGATTTTTATGAAAAACTGTTTTTT

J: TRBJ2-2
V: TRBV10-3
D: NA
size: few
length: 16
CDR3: CAISVRQPSNTGELFF
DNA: TGTGCCATCAGTGTCCGACAGCCCTCGAACACCGGGGAGCTGTTTTTT

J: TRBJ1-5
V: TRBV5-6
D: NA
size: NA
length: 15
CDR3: CASSQAGTRDQPQHF
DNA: TGTGCCAGCAGCCAAGCCGGGACAAGGGATCAGCCCCAGCATTTT

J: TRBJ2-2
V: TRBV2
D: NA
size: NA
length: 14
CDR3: CASSAGDDTGELFF
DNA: TGTGCCAGCAGTGCGGGGGATGACACCGGGGAGCTGTTTTTT

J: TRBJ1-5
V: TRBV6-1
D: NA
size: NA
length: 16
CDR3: CASSEGVWVRDTPQHF
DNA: TGTGCCAGCAGTGAAGGGGTTTGGGTACGGGATACGCCCCAGCATTTT

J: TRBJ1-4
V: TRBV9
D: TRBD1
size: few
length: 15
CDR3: CASSSRTGVAEKLFF
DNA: TGTGCCAGCAGCTCTAGGACAGGGGTAGCTGAAAAACTGTTTTTT

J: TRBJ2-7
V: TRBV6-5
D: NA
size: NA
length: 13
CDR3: CATSKLGAYEQYF
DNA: TGTGCCACCTCCAAGTTAGGGGCCTACGAGCAGTACTTC

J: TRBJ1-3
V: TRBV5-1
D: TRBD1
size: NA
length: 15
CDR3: CASRPTGVSGNTIYF
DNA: TGCGCCAGCAGGCCAACAGGGGTCTCTGGAAACACCATATATTTT

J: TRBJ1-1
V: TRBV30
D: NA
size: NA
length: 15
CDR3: CAWQITGGRSTEAFF
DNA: TGTGCCTGGCAAATTACAGGTGGTAGAAGCACTGAAGCTTTCTTT

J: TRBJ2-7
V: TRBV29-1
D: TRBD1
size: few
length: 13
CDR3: CSVEAGQGAFQYF
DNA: TGCAGCGTTGAAGCCGGACAGGGGGCGTTCCAGTACTTC

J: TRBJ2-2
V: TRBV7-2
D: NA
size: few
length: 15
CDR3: CASSLEGAWTGELFF
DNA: TGTGCCAGCAGCTTAGAAGGGGCCTGGACCGGGGAGCTGTTTTTT

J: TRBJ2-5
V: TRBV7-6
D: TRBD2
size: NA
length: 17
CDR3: CASSPRTSGSIQETQYF
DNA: TGTGCCAGCAGCCCGCGGACTAGCGGGAGCATCCAAGAGACCCAGTACTTC

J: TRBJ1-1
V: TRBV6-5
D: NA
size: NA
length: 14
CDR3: CASSSHESSPEAFF
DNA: TGTGCCAGCAGTTCCCATGAAAGCTCCCCTGAAGCTTTCTTT

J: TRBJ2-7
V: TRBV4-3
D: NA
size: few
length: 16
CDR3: CASSPPGSDPSYEQYF
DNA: TGCGCCAGCAGCCCCCCCGGTTCCGATCCGTCCTACGAGCAGTACTTC

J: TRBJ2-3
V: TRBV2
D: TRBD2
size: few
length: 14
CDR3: CASRGTSSIDTQYF
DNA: TGTGCCAGCAGGGGGACTAGCTCTATTGATACGCAGTATTTT

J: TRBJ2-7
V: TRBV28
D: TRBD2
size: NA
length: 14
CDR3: CASSPGTSWYEQYF
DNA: TGTGCCAGCAGTCCCGGGACTAGTTGGTACGAGCAGTACTTC

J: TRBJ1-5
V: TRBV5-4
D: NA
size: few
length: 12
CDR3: CASSFNNQPQHF
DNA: TGTGCCAGCAGCTTCAACAATCAGCCCCAGCATTTT

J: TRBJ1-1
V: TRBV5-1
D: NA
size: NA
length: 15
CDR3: CASSRLFGSNTEAFF
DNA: TGCGCCAGCAGCCGCCTTTTTGGGAGCAACACTGAAGCTTTCTTT

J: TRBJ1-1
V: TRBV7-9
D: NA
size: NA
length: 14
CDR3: CASIVPGVLTEAFF
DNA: TGTGCCAGCATCGTCCCCGGGGTTCTCACTGAAGCTTTCTTT

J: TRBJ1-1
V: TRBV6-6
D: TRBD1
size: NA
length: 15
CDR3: CASSYLTGVNTEAFF
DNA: TGTGCCAGCAGTTACCTCACAGGGGTCAACACTGAAGCTTTCTTT

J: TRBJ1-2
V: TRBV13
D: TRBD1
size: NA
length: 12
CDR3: CASSRTGQGYTF
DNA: TGTGCCAGCAGCAGGACAGGGCAAGGCTACACCTTC

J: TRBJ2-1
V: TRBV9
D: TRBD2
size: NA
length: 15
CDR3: CASSVGAGDYNEQFF
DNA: TGTGCCAGCAGCGTAGGGGCGGGGGACTACAATGAGCAGTTCTTC

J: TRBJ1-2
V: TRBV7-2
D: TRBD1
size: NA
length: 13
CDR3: CASSSTGDYGYTF
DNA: TGTGCCAGCAGCTCAACAGGGGACTATGGCTACACCTTC

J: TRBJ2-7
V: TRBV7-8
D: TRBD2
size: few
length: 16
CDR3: CASSSGLPRATYEQYF
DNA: TGTGCCAGCAGTTCGGGACTACCTCGAGCGACCTACGAGCAGTACTTC

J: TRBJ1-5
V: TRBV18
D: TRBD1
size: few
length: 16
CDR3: CASSPLDRGADQPQHF
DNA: TGTGCCAGCTCACCACTGGACAGGGGGGCCGATCAGCCCCAGCATTTT

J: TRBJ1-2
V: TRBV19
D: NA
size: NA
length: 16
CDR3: CASSGRSGVVNYGYTF
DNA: TGTGCCAGTAGTGGGCGATCAGGGGTGGTTAACTATGGCTACACCTTC

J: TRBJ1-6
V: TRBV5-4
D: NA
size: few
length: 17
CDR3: CASSLAKLTGNGSPLHF
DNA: TGTGCCAGCAGCTTGGCCAAACTAACAGGGAATGGTTCACCCCTCCACTTT

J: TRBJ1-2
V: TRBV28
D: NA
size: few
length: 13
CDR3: CASSLTANYGYTF
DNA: TGTGCCAGCAGCTTGACAGCGAACTATGGCTACACCTTC

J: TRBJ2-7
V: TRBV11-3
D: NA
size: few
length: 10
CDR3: CGGGRIEQYF
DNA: TGTGGAGGGGGAAGGATCGAGCAGTACTTC

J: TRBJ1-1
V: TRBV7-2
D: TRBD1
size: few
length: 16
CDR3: CASSSDRGWVSTEAFF
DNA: TGTGCCAGCAGCTCGGACAGGGGTTGGGTGAGCACTGAAGCTTTCTTT

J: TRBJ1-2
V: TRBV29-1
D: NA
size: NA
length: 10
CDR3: CSVEDNGYTF
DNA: TGCAGCGTTGAAGATAATGGCTACACCTTC

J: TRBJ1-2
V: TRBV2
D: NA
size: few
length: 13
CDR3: CASNQDLYYGYTF
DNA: TGTGCCAGCAACCAGGACTTATACTATGGCTACACCTTC

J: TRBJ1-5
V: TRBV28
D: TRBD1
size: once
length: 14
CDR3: CASRRDRENQPQHF
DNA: TGTGCCAGCAGGAGGGACAGAGAAAATCAGCCCCAGCATTTT

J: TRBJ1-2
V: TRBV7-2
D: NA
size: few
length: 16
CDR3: CASSLDTGSYNYGYTF
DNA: TGTGCCAGCAGCTTAGATACAGGCTCCTATAACTATGGCTACACCTTC

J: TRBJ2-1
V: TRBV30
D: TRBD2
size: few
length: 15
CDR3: CAWSVLVSGYDEQFF
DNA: TGTGCCTGGAGTGTACTCGTTAGCGGGTACGATGAGCAGTTCTTC

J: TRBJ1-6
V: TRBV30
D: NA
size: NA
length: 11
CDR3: CAWSVAGPLHF
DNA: TGTGCCTGGAGTGTAGCGGGGCCCCTCCACTTT

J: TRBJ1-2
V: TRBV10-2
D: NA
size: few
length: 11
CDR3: CASYSLYGYTF
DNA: TGCGCCAGCTACAGCCTCTATGGCTACACCTTC

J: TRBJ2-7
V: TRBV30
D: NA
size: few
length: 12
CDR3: CAWEVTKYEQYF
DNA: TGTGCCTGGGAGGTTACGAAATACGAGCAGTACTTC

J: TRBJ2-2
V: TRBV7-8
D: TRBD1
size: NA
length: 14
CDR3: CASSTQGASGELFF
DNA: TGTGCCAGCAGCACACAGGGGGCGTCCGGGGAGCTGTTTTTT

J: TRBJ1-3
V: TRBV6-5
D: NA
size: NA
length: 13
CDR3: CASSDSWRNTIYF
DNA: TGTGCCAGCAGTGATAGTTGGCGGAACACCATATATTTT